This passage covers 20 T cell receptor beta chains from one sample sequenced in a study of graft-versus-host responses after intestinal transplantation. No antigen is known for these receptors. This table comes from immunoSEQ multiplex PCR, and its TCRdb copy is limited to in-frame clones, with some not included. The data show around 130,000 clones, approximately 90% seen once. Specimen: unstimulated CD4+ T cells sorted from spleen or lymph node cells, collected before intestinal transplant. The receptors here all came from a human donor who received an intestinal transplant.

The chain recombines TRBV7-3 with TRBJ1-1; 7 bases are a match to TRBD1. The CDR3 contains 16 residues. Germline lookup yields CDR1 SGHTA and CDR2 FQGTGA. Trimming removed 5 bases from V and 2 bases from J; junction bases left unmatched: 11. CDR3 in amino acids: CASSPQGGRLNTEAFF. CDR3 sequence (DNA): TGTGCCAGCAGCCCGCAGGGGGGTAGGTTAAACACTGAAGCTTTCTTT.

The chain uses TRBV4-2 and TRBJ1-1; D is unclear. The CDR3 is made up of 14 amino acids. V was clipped by 0 bases and J by 1 base, with 6 bases between them. Germline-derived CDR1 and CDR2 are LGHNA and YNFKEQ. In DNA, the CDR3 is TGTGCCAGCAGCCAAGATGTGGGGAACACTGAAGCTTTCTTT. Translated, it gives CASSQDVGNTEAFF.

The chain recombines TRBV4-1 with TRBJ1-4; D remains ambiguous. Trimming cost V 0 bases and J 11 bases, with 22 bases left between them. Germline CDR1 reads MGHRA; CDR2 reads YSYEKL. CDR3 length: 17 amino acids. The CDR3 loop reads CASSQDPNPGLSRKLFF. The DNA of the CDR3 is TGCGCCAGCAGCCAAGACCCAAACCCCGGTCTTTCTAGGAAACTGTTTTTT.

CDR3 sequence (DNA): TGTGCCTGGAGTTTGGACGTATTCACAGATACGCAGTATTTT. This encodes CAWSLDVFTDTQYF. This sequence joins TRBV30 and TRBJ2-3; D is unclear. There are 14 residues in the CDR3. CDR1 is GTSNPN and CDR2 is SVGIG in the germline V gene (reference sequence). Trimming left V 2 bases short and J 2 bases short, with 11 bases between.

The J gene is TRBJ2-1, the V gene TRBV6-6; the match to TRBD2 covers 7 bases. Trimming at V came to 6 bases and at J to 6 bases, leaving 5 bases not matched to a gene. The CDR3 sequence is 13 residues long. Germline assignment: CDR1 MNHNY and CDR2 SVGAGI (reference sequence). CDR3 in DNA: TGTGCCAGCAGGTCACTAGCGTCCAATGAGCAGTTCTTC. It yields the protein CASRSLASNEQFF.

This chain joins TRBV5-1 and TRBJ2-7; weak D call: TRBD1 (5 bases). V was cut by 0 bases and J by 1 base, with 8 bases left in between. The CDR3 runs 14 residues. Per germline, CDR1 SGHRS and CDR2 YFSETQ. DNA for the CDR3: TGCGCCAGCAGCTTGGGGCAGGGTTCCTACGAGCAGTACTTC. It yields the protein CASSLGQGSYEQYF.

The DNA of the CDR3 is TGCGCCAGCAGCTTCCCGGTTTCTGGGGCCAACGTCCTGACTTTC. Amino acid sequence: CASSFPVSGANVLTF. The J gene is TRBJ2-6, the V gene TRBV5-1; no definite D call. Germline lookup yields CDR1 SGHRS and CDR2 YFSETQ. V lost 2 bases to trimming and J lost 1 base, with 7 bases between them. The CDR3 loop spans 15 amino acids.

The rearrangement links TRBV5-1 to TRBJ2-1, with D hard to call. The CDR3 covers 15 residues. V shed 0 bases and J shed 1 base, with 8 bases lying between them. Germline V gene data show CDR1 as SGHRS and CDR2 as YFSETQ. This chain's CDR3 is CASSLGEPSYNEQFF. CDR3 in DNA: TGCGCCAGCAGCTTGGGTGAGCCATCCTACAATGAGCAGTTCTTC.

Worth noting for this clone: This sample includes further DNA sequences coding for the same CDR3. The V and J genes are TRBV7-9 and TRBJ2-7, with 9 nucleotides matching TRBD2. V shed 7 bases and J 0 bases; nucleotides not matched to a gene: 7. This CDR3 contains 15 residues. Per the germline V gene, CDR1 is SEHNR and CDR2 is FQNEAQ (reference sequence). Here the CDR3 reads CASNLAGTSSYEQYF. The DNA of the CDR3 is TGTGCCAGCAACCTAGCGGGAACCAGCTCCTACGAGCAGTACTTC.

This sequence joins TRBV2 and TRBJ1-4; D perhaps matches TRBD1 (6 bases). The CDR3 consists of 15 residues. Looked up from germline, CDR1 is SNHLY and CDR2 is FYNNEI. V was shortened by 5 bases and J by 8 bases, with 18 bases between the two germline ends. The CDR3 here is CASSSGGLGSEKLFF. CDR3 sequence (DNA): TGTGCCAGCAGTTCCGGGGGCCTCGGTTCGGAAAAACTGTTTTTT.

This rearrangement joins TRBV18 to TRBJ1-1, with D perhaps TRBD1 (6 bases). The CDR3 is made up of 14 amino acids. Looked up from germline, CDR1 is KGHSH and CDR2 is LQKENI. The V end lost 3 bases, the J end lost 6 bases, and 14 bases lay between the germline ends. CDR3 in DNA: TGTGCCAGCTCACCTTCCCGGGACAACCCTGAAGCTTTCTTT. Its translation is CASSPSRDNPEAFF.

This clone was observed a handful of times. The CDR3 region is CASSLAVQETQYF. CDR3 in DNA: TGTGCCAGCAGCTTGGCAGTACAAGAGACCCAGTACTTC. This sequence joins TRBV5-4 and TRBJ2-5; no clear D. Germline assignment: CDR1 SGHNT and CDR2 YYREEE (reference sequence). The CDR3 length is 13 residues. Trimming removed 0 bases at V and 2 bases at J, with 5 bases between.

This clone is a singleton in its sample. The CDR3 reads CASRTTGSSYF. The CDR3 bases are TGTGCCAGCAGGACGACCGGGTCCTCTTACTTC. The rearrangement joins TRBV6-1 to TRBJ2-4; D is unresolved. The CDR3 is made up of 11 amino acids. V was pared by 6 bases and J by 16 bases, with 16 bases between. Looked up from germline, CDR1 is MNHNS and CDR2 is SASEGT.

This rearrangement joins TRBV6-1 to TRBJ2-2; TRBD1 agrees at 7 bases. The CDR3 extends over 15 amino acids. With 5 bases clipped from V and 3 bases from J, the junction kept 6 bases outside the gene matches. Germline V gene sequence: CDR1 MNHNS, CDR2 SASEGT. The CDR3 region is CASSRITGDTGELFF. CDR3 in DNA: TGTGCCAGCAGTCGAATAACAGGGGACACCGGGGAGCTGTTTTTT.

The chain carries TRBV2 and TRBJ1-2; unclear D gene. In germline, CDR1 is SNHLY, CDR2 FYNNEI. The CDR3 contains 14 residues. V was clipped by 5 bases and J by 8 bases, with 18 bases between them. The CDR3 sequence is CASSREGTLWGYTF. CDR3 coding DNA: TGTGCCAGCAGTAGGGAGGGCACCCTATGGGGCTACACCTTC.

The chain employs TRBV4-2 and TRBJ2-7, with 10 bases lining up with TRBD2. Germline loops: CDR1 LGHNA, CDR2 YNFKEQ. The CDR3 is 15 residues long. After removal of 1 base from V and 4 bases from J, the junction contained 4 bases not matched to a gene. CDR3 sequence reads: CASSQAASGGYEQYF. In DNA form, the CDR3 reads TGTGCCAGCAGCCAAGCGGCTAGCGGGGGATACGAGCAGTACTTC.

The chain recombines TRBV30 with TRBJ2-7; 9 positions match TRBD1. The length of the CDR3 is 14 residues. Germline V lookup: CDR1 GTSNPN, CDR2 SVGIG (reference sequence). Losses at the gene ends were 8 bases for V and 5 bases for J; bases not matched to a gene: 13. CDR3 amino acids: CAGRDPGTGNEQYF. As DNA, the CDR3 is TGTGCCGGTAGAGATCCCGGGACAGGGAACGAGCAGTACTTC.

This chain uses TRBV9 with TRBJ1-1; D might be TRBD1 (5 bases). V lost 0 bases to trimming and J lost 7 bases, with 10 bases between them. The CDR3 runs to 13 residues. Germline loops: CDR1 SGDLS, CDR2 YYNGEE. For the CDR3, the DNA is TGTGCCAGCAGCGTAGTCAGGGAAGGTGAAGCTTTCTTT. It encodes CASSVVREGEAFF.

This clone has a single count. The chain couples TRBV9 to TRBJ1-3; 7 positions match TRBD1. V lost 4 bases, J lost 4 bases, and 5 bases stayed unmatched. Germline loops: CDR1 SGDLS, CDR2 YYNGEE. The CDR3 length is 14 residues. In nucleotides, the CDR3 is TGTGCCAGCAGCCTGACAGGGTCCGGAAACACCATATATTTT. Protein product: CASSLTGSGNTIYF.

This rearrangement joins TRBV9 to TRBJ1-1, with D unresolved. CDR1 and CDR2 (germline): SGDLS, YYNGEE. The V end was cut by 4 bases, the J end by 3 bases, with 16 bases between. CDR3 length equals 15 residues. In DNA form, the CDR3 reads TGTGCCAGCAGCCCCCGGGAGCGTGGGCACACTGAAGCTTTCTTT. It codes for CASSPRERGHTEAFF.